This TCR beta chain was sequenced for a study of T cell therapy after organ transplantation. The CDR3 runs to 14 residues. The time point was: 20-29 weeks after completion of therapy. As to this clone: Its antigen remains unknown.

The data were produced by immunoSEQ multiplex PCR, yet TCRdb's version contains in-frame clones alone and is incomplete. Among 15,000 or so clones, less than 90% were seen once, and the ten largest hold 25% to 40%. The clonotype comes from a human patient who had received a solid organ transplant and had CMV disease. T cells may partly derive from the graft donor. The chain recombines TRBV21-1 with TRBJ2-3; the table's D call of TRBD2 was not tested on the DNA. TRBV21-1 is a pseudogene segment. The specimen comprised CD8+ T cells from blood, sampled after autologous CMV-specific T cell therapy. The CDR3 DNA is TGTGCCAGCAGCCTATACCCTAGCACAGATACGCAGTATTTT. Its translation is CASSLYPSTDTQYF.